This TCR beta chain was identified during a study of T cell responses to AZD1222 COVID-19 vaccine. The germline V and J ends were trimmed by 7 bases and 5 bases, with 14 bases remaining between them. Germline-derived CDR1 and CDR2 are SNHLY and FYNNEI. The CDR3 has 13 residues. The repertoire was sequenced with immunoSEQ multiplex PCR; TCRdb's copy has only in-frame clones and lacks some. The data show about 100,000 clones, more than 80% seen once. This clone was counted between two and nine times. Sequencing was performed on peripheral blood, taken 28 days after the second AZD1222 dose. The clonotype comes from an adult who received the AZD1222 COVID-19 vaccine. The chain couples TRBV2 to TRBJ1-1, with D tentatively TRBD1 (5 bases). CDR3 sequence: CASIRSGYTEAFF. CDR3 nucleotides: TGTGCCAGCATTAGGTCAGGGTATACTGAAGCTTTCTTT. Together with reference TRBV2 and TRBJ1-1, the CDR3 gives the full variable domain: EPEVTQTPSHQVTQMGQEVILRCVPISNHLYFYWYRQILGQKVEFLVSFYNNEISEKSEIFDDQFSVERPDGSNFTLKIRSTKLEDSAMYFCASIRSGYTEAFFGQGTRLTVV.